Detailed here is one T cell receptor beta chain. The target antigen is unknown. The data stem from a study of cytomegalovirus exposure and HLA in healthy donors. Notes on the study in general: The classifier reportedly diagnosed cytomegalovirus status with high specificity and sensitivity. In vitro, a few CMV-associated chains proved specific for CMV antigens. TCR beta chains numbering 164 were designated cytomegalovirus-associated. Subsequent analysis of the 120 or so validation repertoires found a tendency for first-cohort TCR clusters to co-occur.

Assay: immunoSEQ multiplex PCR; the TCRdb copy retains only in-frame clones and omits some. The sample consists of 20,000 to 25,000 clones, 97% of them appearing once. CDR3 size: 16 residues. J was trimmed by 1 base and V by 6 bases; bases with no gene match: 8. CDR1 and CDR2 (germline): MDHEN, SYDVKM. The chain employs TRBV28 and TRBJ1-5; 8 bases match TRBD1. Material for sequencing was PBMCs. The TCR originated in a man aged 30 to 39 in good health and CMV-seropositive. The CDR3 reads CASRSVRQGSNQPQHF. CDR3 in DNA: TGTGCCAGCAGGTCCGTCCGACAGGGGAGCAATCAGCCCCAGCATTTT. The variable domain in full, completed from reference TRBV28 and TRBJ1-5, reads DVKVTQSSRYLVKRTGEKVFLECVQDMDHENMFWYRQDPGLGLRLIYFSYDVKMKEKGDIPEGYSVSREKKERFSLILESASTNQTSMYLCASRSVRQGSNQPQHFGDGTRLSIL.